This T cell receptor (beta chain) was obtained from a study of T cell responses to AZD1222 COVID-19 vaccine. Comment on this clone: The target antigen is unknown.

The repertoire was sequenced with immunoSEQ multiplex PCR; TCRdb's copy has only in-frame clones and lacks some. Of approximately 100,000 clones in the sample, roughly 87% were seen once. The V gene's germline CDR1 is SGHRS and CDR2 YFSETQ. This CDR3 region has 16 residues. V was pared by 0 bases and J by 8 bases, with 7 bases of the junction left unmatched. Points from the study as a whole: Repertoires were sampled only after the peak T cell response.

V gene TRBV5-1 combines with J gene TRBJ1-4, with 10 positions matching TRBD1. The origin of this receptor is an adult who received the AZD1222 COVID-19 vaccine. Specimen: peripheral blood, collected 28 days after the second AZD1222 dose. In nucleotides, the CDR3 is TGCGCCAGCAGCTTGGACGGGACAGGGGAATACGAAAAACTGTTTTTT. Its protein is CASSLDGTGEYEKLFF.